This TCR beta chain came from a study of post-analysis software for immune sequencing data. Study-wide findings and caveats: F-measure co-clustering was strong for batch-matched samples. TRBV5-6, TRBV5-1 and TRBV20-1 were among four to six TRBV segments more frequent in patients than controls.

Unique molecular identifiers tagged the TCR beta cDNA libraries. Input populations of about 0.95 to 11 million T cells gave rise to some 500,000 cDNA molecules. One entry per CDR3 protein results from TCRdb running MiXCR on the PCR reads. The sample lists a few hundred thousand distinct CDR3 sequences; around 31% were seen once. Looked up from germline, CDR1 is KGHSH and CDR2 is LQKENI. CDR3 size: 14 residues. With V trimmed by 5 bases and J by 5 bases, 5 bases remained unmatched. As to this clonotype: Antigen unknown.

Sequencing used blood. The rearrangement joins TRBV18 to TRBJ1-5; 8 bases are shared with TRBD1. This sequence originates from a girl under 18 with multiple sclerosis. The CDR3 is CASSTTGGDQPQHF. The DNA of the CDR3 is TGTGCCAGCTCAACTACAGGGGGGGATCAGCCCCAGCATTTT.